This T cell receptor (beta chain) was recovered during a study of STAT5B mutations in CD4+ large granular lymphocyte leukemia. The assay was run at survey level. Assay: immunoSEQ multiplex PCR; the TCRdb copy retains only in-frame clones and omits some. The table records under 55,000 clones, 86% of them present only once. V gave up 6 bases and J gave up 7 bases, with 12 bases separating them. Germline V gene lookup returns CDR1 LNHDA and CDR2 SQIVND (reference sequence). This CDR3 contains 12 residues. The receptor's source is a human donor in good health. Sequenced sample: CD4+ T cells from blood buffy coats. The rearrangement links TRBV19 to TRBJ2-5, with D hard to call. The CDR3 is CASSTPPGTQYF. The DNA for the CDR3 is TGTGCCAGTAGCACGCCTCCCGGGACCCAGTACTTC.